There are a few counts of the clone carrying this T cell receptor beta chain. Antigen: not known. The data derive from a study of post-analysis software for immune sequencing data. Looked up from germline, CDR1 is KGHSH and CDR2 is LQKENI. This CDR3 is 16 amino acids long. V shed 2 bases and J 4 bases; nucleotides not matched to a gene: 10. Prepared libraries of TCR beta cDNA carried unique molecular identifiers. T cells numbering about 0.85 to 10 million gave rise to roughly 0.5 million cDNA molecules. Each CDR3 protein gets one entry after TCRdb re-called the PCR reads with MiXCR. The table has hundreds of thousands of distinct CDR3 sequences, 53% seen once. Study observations and caveats: A handful of TRBV segments were significantly more frequent in patients than in controls. TRBV5-6, TRBV5-1 and TRBV20-1 were among these segments. For normalized Chao1 diversity, multiple sclerosis patients scored significantly lower than controls did.

Specimen: blood. The receptor was derived from a girl aged 5-17 years with multiple sclerosis. This chain connects TRBV18 to TRBJ2-7, with 8 bases lining up with TRBD1. Here the CDR3 DNA reads TGTGCCAGCTCACCAAGGGAGACAGGGGATGGGTACGAGCAGTACTTC. Its protein product is CASSPRETGDGYEQYF.